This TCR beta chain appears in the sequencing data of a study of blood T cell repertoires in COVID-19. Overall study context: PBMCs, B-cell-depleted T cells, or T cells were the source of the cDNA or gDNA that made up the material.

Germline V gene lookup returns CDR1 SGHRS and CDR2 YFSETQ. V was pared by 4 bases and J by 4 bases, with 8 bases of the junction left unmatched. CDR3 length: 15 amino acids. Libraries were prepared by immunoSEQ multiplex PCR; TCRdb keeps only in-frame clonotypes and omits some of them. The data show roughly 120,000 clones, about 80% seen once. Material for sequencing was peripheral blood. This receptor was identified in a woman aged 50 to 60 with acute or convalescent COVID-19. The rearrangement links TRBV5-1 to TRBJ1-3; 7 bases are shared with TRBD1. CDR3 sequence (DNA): TGCGCCAGCAGCCGGACCACAGGGGACGGAAACACCATATATTTT. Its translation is CASSRTTGDGNTIYF.